This record covers a single T cell receptor (beta chain). Its antigen remains unidentified. V dropped 6 bases and J dropped 7 bases, with 12 bases sitting between them. The CDR3 spans 13 residues. The germline V gene encodes CDR1 SGHTA and CDR2 FQGTGA. The data were obtained in a study of Graves' ophthalmopathy and Graves' hyperthyroidism. Across the whole study: Researchers classed hyperthyroidism as stable given no ophthalmopathy within 18 months of follow-up. Overall study results and limits: Ophthalmopathy could be told apart from stable hyperthyroidism by a 13-signature model (87.88% sensitivity, around 81% specificity). Blood was where most expanded thyroid clonotypes above 0.001 frequency also turned up.

TCR beta CDR3 regions were amplified from RNA transcripts. Following a first-round RT-PCR that used HTBI primers, a second-round multiplex PCR was carried out. One entry per CDR3 protein, called by TCRdb with MiXCR from the multiplex PCR reads. The sample has a few hundred thousand distinct CDR3 sequences, under 45% seen once; the top ten hold about 4.2%. This clonotype was sampled from an adult man with Graves' hyperthyroidism. The rearrangement uses TRBV7-3 and TRBJ1-4, with D unresolved. Sequencing was carried out using peripheral blood or thyroid tissue (not recorded which). The CDR3 region is CASSEGWGEKLFF. CDR3 coding DNA: TGTGCCAGCAGTGAGGGCTGGGGTGAAAAACTGTTTTTT.